This T cell receptor (beta chain) was identified in a study of human T cells and chemical hapten exposure. The sample holds a few counts of this clonotype. Germline values: CDR1 SQVTM, CDR2 ANQGSEA. CDR3 length: 13 amino acids. Trimming cost V 0 bases and J 11 bases, with 13 bases left between them. Noted time point: patch test 1, 2 weeks after DPC sensitization. Treatment: therapeutic diphenylcyclopropenone sensitization with weekly scalp DPC. Per the authors' pipeline: Ranging from about 20,000 to 750,000, TCR counts per sample had a median value of 95,638. Each CDR3 protein gets one entry after TCRdb re-called the RACE reads with MiXCR. TCRdb's processing, not the authors', yielded these V and J calls. Of fewer than 500,000 distinct CDR3 sequences listed, approximately 5.1% are singletons.

The receptor was isolated from a woman between 50 and 59 years old with alopecia areata. Some clones in this sample may be carry-over from other donors' samples. This sequence joins TRBV29-1 and TRBJ1-4; D is possibly TRBD1 (6 bases). Sequencing was performed on whole blood, taken in connection with sensitization to the hapten diphenylcyclopropenone (DPC). The CDR3 spells CSVEEGYQGKLFF. DNA of the CDR3: TGCAGCGTTGAAGAGGGCTACCAGGGGAAACTGTTTTTT.